Below, 26 T cell receptor beta chains from the same sample are listed, as sequenced in a study of T cells in Graves' hyperthyroidism and ophthalmopathy. What was amplified from RNA transcripts were TCR beta CDR3 regions. A set of HTBI primers served as the primers for a first-round RT-PCR of the TCR CDR3. TCRdb processed the multiplex PCR reads anew with MiXCR; each CDR3 protein has one entry. Here the sample spans 610,000 or so distinct CDR3 sequences, around 45% being singletons. The material sequenced was peripheral blood or thyroid tissue (not recorded which). All receptors derive from a woman aged 18-29 years with Graves' hyperthyroidism.

This clonotype was detected once. The gene calls are TRBV20-1 and TRBJ1-5, with 9 bases lining up with TRBD1. This CDR3 has 14 amino acids. J gave up 12 bases and V 3 bases, and 12 bases lay outside the gene matches. Germline assignment: CDR1 DFQATT and CDR2 SNEGSKA (reference sequence). The CDR3 here is CSASGGQGSTLQHF. The CDR3, as DNA: TGCAGTGCTAGTGGGGGACAGGGAAGTACACTCCAGCATTTT.

V usage is TRBV18 and J usage is TRBJ1-4; TRBD1 might be the D (5 bases). The CDR3 runs 15 residues. CDR1 is KGHSH, CDR2 LQKENI, per germline. Trimming shortened V by 3 bases and J by 8 bases, and 16 bases separated the two germline ends. The CDR3 region is CASSPEGRVREKLFF. CDR3 in DNA: TGTGCCAGCTCACCGGAAGGCAGGGTTCGAGAAAAACTGTTTTTT.

This clonotype was counted ten times or more. V and J are TRBV12-5 and TRBJ1-1; D gene unclear. CDR3 length equals 14 residues. The germline V gene has CDR1 LGHNT and CDR2 FRNRAP. Trimming removed 1 base at V and 0 bases at J, with 6 bases between. The CDR3 DNA sequence: TGTGCTAGTGGTTTGGCGGGTTTGAACACTGAAGCTTTCTTT. Translation: CASGLAGLNTEAFF. Drawing the rest from reference TRBV12-5 and TRBJ1-1, the complete variable domain is DARVTQTPRHKVTEMGQEVTMRCQPILGHNTVFWYRQTMMQGLELLAYFRNRAPLDDSGMPKDRFSAEMPDATLATLKIQPSEPRDSAVYFCASGLAGLNTEAFFGQGTRLTVV.

This clonotype was recorded many times. This rearrangement joins TRBV12-3 or TRBV12-4 to TRBJ1-1; D remains unclear. V lost 3 bases and J 6 bases, leaving 14 bases between the germline ends. The CDR3 sequence is 14 residues long. The CDR3 protein is CASSLSRTWAEAFF. The CDR3 DNA reads TGTGCCAGCAGTTTGTCACGGACTTGGGCTGAAGCTTTCTTT.

The rearrangement uses TRBV20-1 and TRBJ1-2; no firm D call. CDR1 is DFQATT, CDR2 SNEGSKA, per germline (reference sequence). The germline V and J ends were trimmed by 1 base and 8 bases, with 8 bases remaining between them. The CDR3 extends over 11 amino acids. The CDR3 is CSARVGEGYTF. The CDR3 bases are TGCAGTGCTAGAGTGGGCGAGGGCTACACCTTC.

A word on this clonotype: This may be a read error: a much more frequent sequence differs by one nucleotide. The chain links TRBV5-1 to TRBJ2-7; TRBD1 matches 9 bases. Germline CDR1 reads SGHRS; CDR2 reads YFSETQ. Trimming took 4 bases from V and 6 from J; bases not matched to a gene: 11. The CDR3 runs 15 residues. CDR3 nucleotides: TGCGCCAGCAGCAGGTCCCCGGGACAGGGCCTCGAGCAGTACTTC. Its protein is CASSRSPGQGLEQYF.

Worth noting for this clonotype: This may come from a read error, since a much larger clone is one base off. The chain joins TRBV6-6 to TRBJ2-2, with 10 nucleotides matching TRBD2. Looked up from germline, CDR1 is MNHNY and CDR2 is SVGAGI (reference sequence). CDR3 length equals 17 residues. With V trimmed by 8 bases and J by 7 bases, 16 bases remained unmatched. CDR3 in DNA: TGTGCCAGCGGTCTAGCGGGAGAGTTGAGCCAGGGCGGGGAGCTGTTTTTT. Translating gives CASGLAGELSQGGELFF.

This chain uses TRBV20-1 with TRBJ1-1; perhaps TRBD1 as D (5 bases). Germline CDR1 DFQATT, CDR2 SNEGSKA (reference sequence). V was shortened by 5 bases and J by 7 bases, with 23 bases between the two germline ends. The CDR3 is 15 residues long. The chain's CDR3 is CSAASGTSGYNEAFF. CDR3 bases: TGCAGTGCTGCCTCCGGGACTAGCGGTTACAATGAAGCTTTCTTT.

The table lists this clonotype with many counts. The chain has TRBV7-9 and TRBJ2-7; 12 bases map to TRBD2. The germline gives CDR1 SEHNR, CDR2 FQNEAQ (reference sequence). This CDR3 contains 15 residues. Trimming cost V 5 bases and J 2 bases; bases outside gene matches: 4. CDR3 region: CASSNLAGGPYEQYF. CDR3 coding DNA: TGTGCCAGCAGCAACCTAGCGGGAGGGCCCTACGAGCAGTACTTC.

This clonotype has at least ten counts. V and J are TRBV10-1 and TRBJ1-3, with D unresolved. The V end was cut by 2 bases, the J end by 0 bases, with 5 bases between. Germline V gene data show CDR1 as WNHNN and CDR2 as SYGVQD (reference sequence). This CDR3 region has 14 residues. CDR3: CASSEDGSGNTIYF. CDR3 DNA sequence: TGCGCCAGCAGTGAGGACGGCTCTGGAAACACCATATATTTT.

As to this clonotype: The germline gene is not matched at one end of the junction; a read error may be the cause. The chain links TRBV13 to TRBJ2-7, with D possibly being TRBD1 or TRBD2 (6 bases each). The germline V gene encodes CDR1 PRHDT and CDR2 FYEKMQ (reference sequence). The CDR3 runs 15 residues. CDR3 DNA: TGTGCCAGCAGCATAGGACCGGGGGCCTCCTACGAGCAGTACTTC. This translates into CASSIGPGASYEQYF.

At least ten counts were recorded for this clonotype. This chain connects TRBV27 to TRBJ1-2; 8 bases are shared with TRBD1. The CDR3 is 14 residues long. The V and J ends lost 6 bases and 4 bases, in that order; junction bases with no gene match: 7. Germline CDR1 and CDR2: MNHEY and SMNVEV (reference sequence). CDR3 residues: CASSAQGAGYGYTF. In DNA, the CDR3 is TGTGCCAGCAGCGCCCAGGGGGCTGGCTATGGCTACACCTTC.

This clonotype was recorded many times. V usage is TRBV7-2 and J usage is TRBJ2-5; 7 bases agree with TRBD2. Germline V CDR1 and CDR2: SGHTA, FQGNSA. CDR3 length: 14 amino acids. Trimming cost V 4 bases and J 2 bases; bases outside gene matches: 4. CDR3 region: CASSYRAGQETQYF. The CDR3 region has the DNA TGTGCCAGCAGCTACCGAGCGGGGCAAGAGACCCAGTACTTC.

This clonotype was seen repeatedly, ten times or more. The rearrangement links TRBV12-3 or TRBV12-4 to TRBJ1-1; D uncertain. The CDR3 totals 11 residues. V lost 8 bases and J lost 1, with 5 bases in between. The CDR3 sequence: CASSWNTEAFF. The CDR3 DNA reads as TGTGCCAGCTCCTGGAACACTGAAGCTTTCTTT.

The V gene is TRBV7-8, the J gene TRBJ2-7, with D possibly matching TRBD2 (5 bases). CDR1 and CDR2 (germline): SGHVS, FQNEAQ. Trimming removed 1 base from V and 4 bases from J, with 11 bases in between. The CDR3 spans 14 residues. CDR3 region: CASSLVRAAYEQYF. CDR3 sequence (DNA): TGTGCCAGCAGCTTAGTGAGGGCAGCATACGAGCAGTACTTC. Based on the CDR3 plus reference TRBV7-8 and TRBJ2-7, the full variable domain is GAGVSQSPRYKVAKRGQDVALRCDPISGHVSLFWYQQALGQGPEFLTYFQNEAQLDKSGLPSDRFFAERPEGSVSTLKIQRTQQEDSAVYLCASSLVRAAYEQYFGPGTRLTVT.

The chain links TRBV7-3 to TRBJ1-4; D unresolved. With 5 bases removed from V and 7 bases from J, the gap between germline ends came to 14 bases. Looked up from germline, CDR1 is SGHTA and CDR2 is FQGTGA. The CDR3 is 14 amino acids. The CDR3 DNA reads TGTGCCAGCAGCCAAGGTCCTGACACTGAAAAACTGTTTTTT. It specifies CASSQGPDTEKLFF. The full variable domain, in which reference TRBV7-3 and TRBJ1-4 provide the parts outside the CDR3, is GAGVSQTPSNKVTEKGKYVELRCDPISGHTALYWYRQSLGQGPEFLIYFQGTGAADDSGLPNDRFFAVRPEGSVSTLKIQRTERGDSAVYLCASSQGPDTEKLFFGSGTQLSVL.

In this sample, this clonotype turned up many times. The CDR3 DNA is TGTGCCAGCAGTGGGGACAGGGGTTACGAGCAGTACTTC. Translating it yields CASSGDRGYEQYF. V is TRBV2 and J is TRBJ2-7; TRBD1 matches at 10 bases. The CDR3 spans 13 residues. The junction had 1 base not matched to a gene; V was cut back by 4 bases and J by 4 bases. Germline assignment: CDR1 SNHLY and CDR2 FYNNEI.

About this clonotype itself: A read error may be the cause here, since a much bigger clone is one base away. The V call is TRBV6-5, the J call TRBJ2-7, with 8 bases aligning to TRBD1. Per germline, CDR1 MNHEY and CDR2 SVGAGI. The CDR3 totals 13 residues. The J segment lost 6 bases and the V segment lost 6 bases, leaving 7 bases of the junction unmatched. The CDR3 region is CASRSGTGGEQYF. CDR3 sequence (DNA): TGTGCCAGCAGGAGTGGAACAGGGGGCGAGCAGTACTTC.

The table lists this clonotype with many counts. The J gene is TRBJ2-2, the V gene TRBV29-1; TRBD2 might be the D (7 bases). V lost 7 bases to trimming and J lost 2 bases, with 17 bases between them. CDR3 size: 15 residues. Germline CDR1 is SQVTM and CDR2 is ANQGSEA. CDR3 nucleotide sequence: TGCAGCGCCCGGGGCGGGGGCAGTAACACCGGGGAGCTGTTTTTT. The encoded protein is CSARGGGSNTGELFF.

Comment on this clonotype: A read error may account for a junction end that differs from germline. The chain uses TRBV20-1 and TRBJ1-1; D not certain. Germline V gives CDR1 DFQATT, CDR2 SNEGSKA (reference sequence). The CDR3 loop spans 12 amino acids. The CDR3 region has the DNA TGCGGTGCTAAAGAGAGGGACACTGAAGCTTTCTTT. It yields the protein CGAKERDTEAFF.

A note on this clonotype: Since the CDR3 does not end with the conserved phenylalanine or tryptophan, this likely comes from a read error. No DNA is shown, since the ends of the CDR3 on it are uncertain; the CDR3 is the one TCRdb lists. This chain connects TRBV12-3 or TRBV12-4 to TRBJ2-5; the table's D call, TRBD1, has no DNA check behind it. The CDR3 is made up of 15 amino acids, end residues included. CDR3 loop: CASGTTGETKRPSTS.

This clonotype occurred many times. The rearrangement joins TRBV15 to TRBJ2-7, with D perhaps TRBD2 (6 bases). Trimming stripped 3 bases from V and 1 base from J, with 19 bases between. The CDR3 is 17 residues long. In germline, CDR1 is LNHNV, CDR2 YYDKDF (reference sequence). The CDR3 bases are TGTGCCACCAGCAGGGGTCCTGGCCGGGACTCGTCCTACGAGCAGTACTTC. It yields the protein CATSRGPGRDSSYEQYF.

There are many counts of this clonotype. The chain uses TRBV7-6 and TRBJ1-6; tentative D call: TRBD1 (6 bases). From germline, CDR1 is SGHVS and CDR2 FNYEAQ. This CDR3 region has 16 residues. V lost 2 bases and J 10 bases, leaving 18 bases between the germline ends. CDR3 in amino acids: CASSLYPVGGDSPLHF. The CDR3, as DNA: TGTGCCAGCAGCTTATACCCGGTAGGGGGGGACTCACCCCTCCACTTT.

This clonotype was counted a few times. A read error is possible here, since a much larger clone lies one base away. The chain employs TRBV13 and TRBJ2-3; D possibly uses TRBD1 or TRBD2 (5 bases each). The CDR3 has 14 amino acids. Per germline, CDR1 PRHDT and CDR2 FYEKMQ (reference sequence). V was shortened by 0 bases and J by 5 bases, with 9 bases between the two germline ends. The CDR3 DNA follows: TGTGCCAGCAGCTTAGGCGGGGCTGGAGATACGCAGTATTTT. It is translated as CASSLGGAGDTQYF.

Worth noting for this clonotype: A much bigger clone sits one base away, suggesting this may be a read error. The chain uses TRBV7-2 and TRBJ2-5; D possibly corresponds to TRBD2 (6 bases). This CDR3 is 15 amino acids long. Germline V gives CDR1 SGHTA, CDR2 FQGNSA. The CDR3 DNA sequence: TGCGCCAGCAGCCAAAGACCGGGACTCCAAGGGACCCAGTACTTC. Its protein product is CASSQRPGLQGTQYF. Full variable domain (remainder filled in from reference TRBV7-2 and TRBJ2-5): GAGVSQSPSNKVTEKGKDVELRCDPISGHTALYWYRQSLGQGLEFLIYFQGNSAPDKSGLPSDRFSAERTGGSVSTLTIQRTQQEDSAVYLCASSQRPGLQGTQYFGPGTRLLVL.

V usage is TRBV7-8 and J usage is TRBJ1-5; 9 bases fit TRBD1. Germline V gene lookup returns CDR1 SGHVS and CDR2 FQNEAQ. The J segment lost 11 bases and the V segment lost 7 bases, leaving 6 bases of the junction unmatched. The CDR3 has 12 amino acids. Here the CDR3 reads CASNPRDRAQHF. The CDR3 coding sequence is TGTGCCAGCAACCCCCGGGACAGGGCCCAGCATTTT.